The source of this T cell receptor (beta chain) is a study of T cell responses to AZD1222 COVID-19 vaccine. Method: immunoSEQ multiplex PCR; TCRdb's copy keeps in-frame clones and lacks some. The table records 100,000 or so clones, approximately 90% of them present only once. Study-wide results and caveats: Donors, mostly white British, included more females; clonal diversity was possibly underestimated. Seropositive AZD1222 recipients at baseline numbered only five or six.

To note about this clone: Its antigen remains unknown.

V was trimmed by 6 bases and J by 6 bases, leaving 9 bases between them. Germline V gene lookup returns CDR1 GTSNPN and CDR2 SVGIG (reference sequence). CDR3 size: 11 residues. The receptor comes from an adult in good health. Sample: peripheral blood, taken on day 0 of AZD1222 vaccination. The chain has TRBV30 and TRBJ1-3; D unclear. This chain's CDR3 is CACWRVNTIYF. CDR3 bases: TGTGCCTGCTGGCGTGTAAACACCATATATTTT.